The entry below describes one T cell receptor beta chain. A read error may account for a junction end that differs from germline. The data stem from a study of blood T cell repertoires in COVID-19. Overall study context: Spain, Italy and the United States supplied samples that represented acute and convalescent COVID-19. Sources were T cells, B-cell-depleted T cells, or PBMCs; the material itself was cDNA or gDNA.

TCRdb keeps only in-frame clones here, not all; method: immunoSEQ multiplex PCR. This table has 300,000 to 350,000 clones, 80% to 90% appearing once. Looked up from germline, CDR1 is MNHEY and CDR2 is SVGAGI. There are 13 residues in the CDR3. The V and J genes are TRBV6-5 and TRBJ1-1, with TRBD1 identical over 9 bases. The clonotype originates from a man aged 30-40 years who had recovered from COVID-19. The sample consisted of PBMCs or T cells enriched from blood (not recorded which). The CDR3 sequence: CASSTLTGGWVVF. The CDR3 DNA is TGTGCCAGCAGTACCCTCACAGGGGGCTGGGTCGTCTTT.